The rows below give T cell receptor beta chains drawn from one sample of a study of T cells after yellow fever vaccination. MiXCR, applied by TCRdb to the 5' RACE reads, yields one record per CDR3 protein. The sample yields approximately 170,000 distinct CDR3 sequences, approximately 11% seen once. Source: CD8+ T cells sorted from PBMCs, taken 15 days after the yellow fever booster vaccination. These receptors were collected from a man younger than 35 who received the YFV17D yellow fever vaccine. The conserved cysteine and the conserved F or W are not part of the CDR3 here. Expanded clones get a size class; other rows say once, few or many, or leave the size out.

CDR3: ASSQVDSPMQF; size: NA; J: TRBJ2-1; V: TRBV4-1
CDR3: ASSQADVGETQY; size: NA; J: TRBJ2-5; V: TRBV4-1
CDR3: ASSPLAGPSTDTQY; size: NA; J: TRBJ2-3; V: TRBV4-3
CDR3: ASLGQGATEAF; size: NA; J: TRBJ1-1; V: TRBV10-2
CDR3: ASSWDGESGELF; size: few; J: TRBJ2-2; V: TRBV4-3
CDR3: ASSYGPKGTQY; size: NA; J: TRBJ2-3; V: TRBV6-5
CDR3: ATGHPGGPSQETQY; size: few; J: TRBJ2-5; V: TRBV24-1
CDR3: ASSPDIGKNTEAF; size: few; J: TRBJ1-1; V: TRBV4-3
CDR3: ASSSNPEVYEQY; size: NA; J: TRBJ2-7; V: TRBV27
CDR3: ASTPRGIDTQY; size: few; J: TRBJ2-3; V: TRBV2
CDR3: ASSWSSYLGTQY; size: NA; J: TRBJ2-5; V: TRBV19
CDR3: ASSPGPQLAKNIQY; size: few; J: TRBJ2-4; V: TRBV7-9
CDR3: ASSAPGLARSNTQY; size: NA; J: TRBJ2-3; V: TRBV7-9
CDR3: ASSQPGLAGAGETQY; size: NA; J: TRBJ2-5; V: TRBV4-1
CDR3: ASSLAAGMSNQPQH; size: many; J: TRBJ1-5; V: TRBV28
CDR3: ASRRTGNTGELF; size: NA; J: TRBJ2-2; V: TRBV2
CDR3: ASSPWGRDSPLH; size: NA; J: TRBJ1-6; V: TRBV4-1
CDR3: ASSSGRANTEAF; size: NA; J: TRBJ1-1; V: TRBV5-1
CDR3: ASSPGGVAKNIQY; size: few; J: TRBJ2-4; V: TRBV9
CDR3: ASRLEGANYGYT; size: few; J: TRBJ1-2; V: TRBV19
CDR3: ASSSTASTGFLGYT; size: NA; J: TRBJ1-2; V: TRBV7-8
CDR3: ASSYTTNTGELF; size: few; J: TRBJ2-2; V: TRBV6-5
CDR3: SVLETDNYGYT; size: NA; J: TRBJ1-2; V: TRBV29-1
CDR3: ASSYGQGQATDTQY; size: few; J: TRBJ2-3; V: TRBV5-1
CDR3: ASRPIGTYEQY; size: few; J: TRBJ2-7; V: TRBV27
CDR3: ASSQDLSGTGELF; size: many; J: TRBJ2-2; V: TRBV4-2
CDR3: ASSRDRVSNQPQH; size: NA; J: TRBJ1-5; V: TRBV5-1
CDR3: SAPEGETQY; size: many; J: TRBJ2-5; V: TRBV29-1
CDR3: ASSLAITDTQY; size: few; J: TRBJ2-3; V: TRBV7-6
CDR3: SVATSGGANGELF; size: few; J: TRBJ2-2; V: TRBV29-1
CDR3: ASSRTDVSTDTQY; size: NA; J: TRBJ2-3; V: TRBV2
CDR3: SVEMAYEQY; size: few; J: TRBJ2-7; V: TRBV29-1
CDR3: ASSFASGGAYEQF; size: few; J: TRBJ2-1; V: TRBV28
CDR3: ASSPLGARDYGYT; size: NA; J: TRBJ1-2; V: TRBV7-9
CDR3: ASSQVKGTYWAGELF; size: few; J: TRBJ2-2; V: TRBV4-3
CDR3: ASSVGPSDTEAF; size: few; J: TRBJ1-1; V: TRBV9
CDR3: ASSHPGSADTQY; size: NA; J: TRBJ2-3; V: TRBV7-9
CDR3: ASRPGNTEAF; size: few; J: TRBJ1-1; V: TRBV11-2
CDR3: ASSTGISNSPLH; size: NA; J: TRBJ1-6; V: TRBV6-4
CDR3: ASSLSGPGGYGSGNTIY; size: few; J: TRBJ1-3; V: TRBV5-5
CDR3: ASSTLERTITEAF; size: NA; J: TRBJ1-1; V: TRBV5-6
CDR3: ASWAGSTGGYT; size: NA; J: TRBJ1-2; V: TRBV25-1
CDR3: ASSRTNQPQH; size: few; J: TRBJ1-5; V: TRBV27
CDR3: ASSLGQFYGYT; size: NA; J: TRBJ1-2; V: TRBV5-1
CDR3: ASSADRGVSYEQY; size: few; J: TRBJ2-7; V: TRBV6-6
CDR3: ASSFSSPLH; size: few; J: TRBJ1-6; V: TRBV28
CDR3: ASTMGQTGELF; size: NA; J: TRBJ2-2; V: TRBV12-3/TRBV12-4
CDR3: SARDRDRAYNEQF; size: many; J: TRBJ2-1; V: TRBV20-1
CDR3: ASSSDLSGELF; size: NA; J: TRBJ2-2; V: TRBV11-3
CDR3: ASRRGAGAGDTQY; size: few; J: TRBJ2-3; V: TRBV7-8
CDR3: ASPIDPQGAFYEQY; size: NA; J: TRBJ2-7; V: TRBV25-1
CDR3: ASSRLVKDTQY; size: NA; J: TRBJ2-3; V: TRBV6-6
CDR3: ASSSPSGGARMGYNEQF; size: NA; J: TRBJ2-1; V: TRBV12-3/TRBV12-4